A single sample gave rise to the 9 T cell receptor beta chains below, sequenced in a study of T-cell memory formation after mild COVID-19. TCRdb re-analysed the 5' RACE reads in MiXCR, keeping a single row per CDR3 protein. The table lists 300,000 to 350,000 distinct CDR3 sequences, roughly 13% of them singletons. The sequencing input was PBMCs or a T cell subset sorted from them (not recorded which). Receptors were obtained from a man aged 18 to 35 who had mild COVID-19 (a few samples of this study predate the infection). Cell type and time point are not known.

This clonotype was picked up many times. The chain recombines TRBV6-2 or TRBV6-3 with TRBJ2-3, with D tentatively TRBD1 (6 bases). The CDR3 runs to 15 residues. The germline gives CDR1 MNHEY, CDR2 SVGEGT. Trimming shortened V by 6 bases and J by 1 base, and 14 bases separated the two germline ends. CDR3 in DNA: TGTGCCAGCAGCAAACAGGGAGTCGGCACAGATACGCAGTATTTT. Translated, it gives CASSKQGVGTDTQYF.

The chain employs TRBV12-3 or TRBV12-4 and TRBJ1-5; D unclear. The V end lost 4 bases, the J end lost 3 bases, and 13 bases lay between the germline ends. The CDR3 length is 15 residues. The CDR3 reads CASSSWSASNQPQHF. The CDR3 bases are TGTGCCAGCAGTTCCTGGTCGGCCTCCAATCAGCCCCAGCATTTT.

This clonotype came up many times. The rearrangement joins TRBV28 to TRBJ1-5; the match to TRBD1 covers 10 bases. From germline, CDR1 is MDHEN and CDR2 SYDVKM. V shed 3 bases, J shed 2 bases, and the junction held 4 bases outside the gene matches. This CDR3 contains 16 residues. The CDR3 protein is CASSLIGTGGNQPQHF. CDR3 DNA sequence: TGTGCCAGCAGTTTGATCGGGACAGGGGGCAATCAGCCCCAGCATTTT.

This clonotype was counted a few times. The rearrangement joins TRBV4-1 to TRBJ2-5, with D perhaps matching TRBD1 or TRBD2 (5 bases each). The CDR3 runs 15 residues. The V gene lost 1 base and the J gene lost 1 base, with 10 bases spanning the gap. Germline loops: CDR1 MGHRA, CDR2 YSYEKL. The CDR3 spells CASSQAGTFQETQYF. The DNA for the CDR3 is TGCGCCAGCAGCCAAGCCGGGACGTTCCAAGAGACCCAGTACTTC.

In its sample, this clonotype was seen a few times. The genes are TRBV6-5 and TRBJ1-4; possible D gene TRBD1, 5 bases. There are 16 residues in the CDR3. Germline V lookup: CDR1 MNHEY, CDR2 SVGAGI. The V end was cut by 2 bases, the J end by 7 bases, with 17 bases between. The CDR3 nucleotides read TGTGCCAGCAGTTACGGGGCGGAGTTCACTCCTGAAAAACTGTTTTTT. This sequence encodes CASSYGAEFTPEKLFF.

The genes are TRBV5-1 and TRBJ2-3; no definite D call. Germline CDR1 reads SGHRS; CDR2 reads YFSETQ. The CDR3 contains 14 residues. Trimming took off 0 bases at V and 4 bases at J, with 9 bases between the two ends. The CDR3 bases are TGCGCCAGCAGCTTGGCCCCGGAAGCAGATACGCAGTATTTT. Its translation: CASSLAPEADTQYF.

There are a few counts of this clonotype. This chain uses TRBV29-1 with TRBJ1-1, with D uncertain. The CDR3 is 10 amino acids. Germline V gene data show CDR1 as SQVTM and CDR2 as ANQGSEA. V lost 7 bases, J lost 1 base, and 4 bases lay in between. CDR3 bases: TGCAGCGCTTCGAACACTGAAGCTTTCTTT. Translating it yields CSASNTEAFF.

This chain joins TRBV4-1 and TRBJ1-2; D unclear. With 0 bases removed from V and 4 bases from J, the gap between germline ends came to 15 bases. CDR1 is MGHRA and CDR2 is YSYEKL in the germline V gene. The CDR3 is 16 amino acids. This CDR3 is CASSQDLTAHRYGYTF. As DNA, the CDR3 is TGCGCCAGCAGCCAAGATCTGACCGCCCATCGCTATGGCTACACCTTC.

This clonotype was seen more than once but under ten times. The rearrangement joins TRBV7-6 to TRBJ2-2; D not certain. V was trimmed by 2 bases and J by 3 bases, leaving 7 bases between them. Germline CDR1 SGHVS, CDR2 FNYEAQ. This CDR3 has 14 residues. DNA of the CDR3: TGTGCCAGCAGCTTAAGCCCCGACACCGGGGAGCTGTTTTTT. The encoded protein is CASSLSPDTGELFF. Together with reference TRBV7-6 and TRBJ2-2, the CDR3 gives the full variable domain: GAGVSQSPRYKVTKRGQDVALRCDPISGHVSLYWYRQALGQGPEFLTYFNYEAQQDKSGLPNDRFSAERPEGSISTLTIQRTEQRDSAMYRCASSLSPDTGELFFGEGSRLTVL.